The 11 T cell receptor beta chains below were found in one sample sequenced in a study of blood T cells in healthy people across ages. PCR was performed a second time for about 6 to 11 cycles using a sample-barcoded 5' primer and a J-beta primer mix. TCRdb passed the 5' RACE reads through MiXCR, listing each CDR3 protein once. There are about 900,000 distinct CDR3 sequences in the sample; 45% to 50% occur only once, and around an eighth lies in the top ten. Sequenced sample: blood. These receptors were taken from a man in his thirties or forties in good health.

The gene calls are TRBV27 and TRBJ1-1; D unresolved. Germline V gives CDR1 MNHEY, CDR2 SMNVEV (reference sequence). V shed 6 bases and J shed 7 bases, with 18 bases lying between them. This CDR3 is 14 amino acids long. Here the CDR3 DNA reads TGTGCCAGCAGGGGTCAGCTAGTTCTCAATGAAGCTTTCTTT. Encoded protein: CASRGQLVLNEAFF.

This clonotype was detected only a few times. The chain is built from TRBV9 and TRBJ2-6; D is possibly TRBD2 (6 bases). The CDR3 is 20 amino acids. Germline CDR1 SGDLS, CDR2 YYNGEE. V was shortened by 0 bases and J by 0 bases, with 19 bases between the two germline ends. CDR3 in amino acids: CASSVALVRDGSSGANVLTF. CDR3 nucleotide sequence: TGTGCCAGCAGCGTAGCTTTAGTAAGGGACGGGAGCTCTGGGGCCAACGTCCTGACTTTC.

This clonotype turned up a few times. CDR3: CASSEVDGSYNEQFF. In DNA form, the CDR3 reads TGTGCCAGCAGTGAAGTGGACGGATCGTACAATGAGCAGTTCTTC. The rearrangement links TRBV6-1 to TRBJ2-1; no reliable D call. CDR1 and CDR2 (germline): MNHNS, SASEGT. Trimming removed 1 base from V and 4 bases from J, with 11 bases in between. There are 15 residues in the CDR3.

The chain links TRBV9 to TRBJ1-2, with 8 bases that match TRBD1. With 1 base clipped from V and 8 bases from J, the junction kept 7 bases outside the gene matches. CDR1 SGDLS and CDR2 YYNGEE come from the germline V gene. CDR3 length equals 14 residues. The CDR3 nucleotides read TGTGCCAGCAGCGTACTTGGACAGGGAGAGGGCTACACCTTC. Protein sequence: CASSVLGQGEGYTF.

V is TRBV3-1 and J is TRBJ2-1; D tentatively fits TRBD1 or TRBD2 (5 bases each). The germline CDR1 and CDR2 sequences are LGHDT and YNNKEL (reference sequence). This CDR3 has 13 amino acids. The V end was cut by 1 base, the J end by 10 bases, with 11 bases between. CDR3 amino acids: CASSQVPGTEQFF. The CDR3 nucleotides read TGTGCCAGCAGCCAAGTTCCGGGGACCGAGCAGTTCTTC.

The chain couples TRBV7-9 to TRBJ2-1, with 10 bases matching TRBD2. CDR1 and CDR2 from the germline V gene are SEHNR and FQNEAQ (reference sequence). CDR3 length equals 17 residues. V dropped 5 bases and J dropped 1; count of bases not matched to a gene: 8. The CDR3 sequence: CASSPTSGDKSYNEQFF. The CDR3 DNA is TGTGCCAGCAGCCCCACTAGCGGGGACAAGTCCTACAATGAGCAGTTCTTC.

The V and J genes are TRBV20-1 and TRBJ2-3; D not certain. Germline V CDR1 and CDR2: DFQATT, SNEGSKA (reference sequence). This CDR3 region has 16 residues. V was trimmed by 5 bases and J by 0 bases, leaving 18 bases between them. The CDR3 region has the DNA TGCAGTGCTCCCCGCTTCGGGTCCTCTAGCACAGATACGCAGTATTTT. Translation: CSAPRFGSSSTDTQYF.

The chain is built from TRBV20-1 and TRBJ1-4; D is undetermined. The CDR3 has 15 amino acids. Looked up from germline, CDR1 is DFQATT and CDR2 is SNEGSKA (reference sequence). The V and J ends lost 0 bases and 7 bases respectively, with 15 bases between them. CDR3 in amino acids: CSARDPSNRGEKLFF. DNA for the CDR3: TGCAGTGCTAGAGATCCTTCTAATCGGGGTGAAAAACTGTTTTTT.

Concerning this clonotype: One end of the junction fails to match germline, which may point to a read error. The CDR3 bases are TGTGCCTGCAGCCAAACGAGGCTCGGAAACACCATATATTTT. Translation gives CACSQTRLGNTIYF. The J gene is TRBJ1-3, the V gene TRBV14; D call uncertain. Looked up from germline, CDR1 is SGHDN and CDR2 is FVKESK. The CDR3 has 14 amino acids.

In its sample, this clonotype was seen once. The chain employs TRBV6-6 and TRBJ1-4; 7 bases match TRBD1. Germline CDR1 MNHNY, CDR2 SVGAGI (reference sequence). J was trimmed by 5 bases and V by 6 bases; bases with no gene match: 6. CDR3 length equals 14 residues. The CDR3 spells CASSRTGENEKLFF. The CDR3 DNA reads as TGTGCCAGCAGCCGGACAGGAGAAAATGAAAAACTGTTTTTT.

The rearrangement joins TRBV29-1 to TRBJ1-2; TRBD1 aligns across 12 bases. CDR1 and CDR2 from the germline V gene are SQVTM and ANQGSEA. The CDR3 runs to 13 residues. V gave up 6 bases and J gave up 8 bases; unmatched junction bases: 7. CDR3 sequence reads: CSVGDRGHRGYTF. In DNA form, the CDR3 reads TGCAGCGTGGGGGACAGGGGGCATAGAGGCTACACCTTC.